The rows below give T cell receptor beta chains drawn from one sample of a study of blood T cell repertoires in COVID-19. The data were produced by immunoSEQ multiplex PCR, yet TCRdb's version contains in-frame clones alone and is incomplete. The sample shows 150,000 to 200,000 clones, around nine tenths of them seen only once. Sequencing was done on a sample of peripheral blood. The receptor set was obtained from a human donor in a cohort sampled during active COVID-19. Each CDR3 is given with its conserved first and last residue. A D gene is named only where the DNA matches it firmly. Clone size is shown for a subset of rows, as once, few, many or a class of expanded clone.

>-|TRBD2|TRBJ2-7|TRBV27
CASSLFSSGGLTQVYEQYF
TGTGCCAGCAGTTTATTTTCTAGCGGGGGGCTCACACAAGTCTACGAGCAGTACTTC
>once|TRBD1|TRBJ2-5|TRBV5-8
CASSQGQGQETQYF
TGTGCCAGCAGCCAGGGACAGGGACAAGAGACCCAGTACTTC
>-|-|TRBJ2-3|TRBV5-1
CASAEGGRDRDTQYF
TGCGCCAGCGCCGAGGGAGGCCGGGATAGAGATACGCAGTATTTT
>-|TRBD2|TRBJ2-1|TRBV19
CAAQLTSGPYNEQFF
TGTGCCGCCCAATTGACTAGCGGTCCCTACAATGAGCAGTTCTTC
>-|TRBD2|TRBJ2-2|TRBV6-1
CASSKGTSGPSVGELFF
TGTGCCAGCAGTAAAGGGACTAGCGGCCCGAGTGTTGGGGAGCTGTTTTTT
>-|TRBD2|TRBJ2-3|TRBV5-1
CASSLGGLAVNTQYF
TGCGCCAGCAGCTTGGGGGGACTAGCGGTGAATACGCAGTATTTT
>-|TRBD1|TRBJ1-1|TRBV30
CAWSPRGRGNTEAFF
TGTGCCTGGAGTCCCAGGGGGCGCGGGAACACTGAAGCTTTCTTT
>-|-|TRBJ1-1|TRBV3-1/TRBV3-2
CASSQELATGPSTEAFF
TGTGCCAGCAGCCAAGAATTGGCCACAGGGCCCAGCACTGAAGCTTTCTTT
>once|TRBD1|TRBJ1-2|TRBV4-1
CASSPLTGLSGYTF
TGCGCCAGCAGCCCGTTGACAGGGCTCAGTGGCTACACCTTC
>-|TRBD1|TRBJ2-7|TRBV2
CASRWDRGAYEQYF
TGTGCCAGCCGATGGGACAGGGGAGCCTACGAGCAGTACTTC
>-|-|TRBJ1-6|TRBV6-2/TRBV6-3
CASSRDSAADSPLHF
TGTGCCAGCAGCCGGGACTCTGCGGCGGATTCACCCCTCCACTTT
>-|-|TRBJ1-2|TRBV7-8
CASSLRSTGRYGYTF
TGTGCCAGCAGCCTACGGAGTACCGGTCGCTATGGCTACACCTTC
>few|TRBD1|TRBJ2-7|TRBV10-1
CASSKDRDAYEQYF
TGCGCCAGCAGTAAGGACAGGGACGCCTACGAGCAGTACTTC
>-|TRBD1|TRBJ1-1|TRBV7-3
CASSLGGQGAPTEAFF
TGTGCCAGCAGCTTAGGGGGACAGGGGGCCCCCACTGAAGCTTTCTTT
>-|-|TRBJ1-6|TRBV10-3
CAIRKEISNSPLHF
TGTGCCATCAGAAAAGAGATCTCCAATTCACCCCTCCACTTT
>once|-|TRBJ1-5|TRBV28
CASSLAGSSNQPQHF
TGTGCCAGCAGTTTGGCGGGATCCAGCAATCAGCCCCAGCATTTT
>-|TRBD1|TRBJ2-7|TRBV6-5
CASSYSIGQGYEQYF
TGTGCCAGCAGTTACTCGATAGGACAGGGCTACGAGCAGTACTTC
>-|TRBD2|TRBJ2-3|TRBV10-2
CASTEVRIAGGSQYF
TGCGCCAGCACGGAGGTGAGGATAGCGGGAGGCTCGCAGTATTTT
>-|TRBD2|TRBJ2-7|TRBV19
CASSASGTSGEQYF
TGTGCCAGTAGTGCCTCCGGGACTAGTGGCGAGCAGTACTTC
>-|-|TRBJ2-7|TRBV6-5
CASSYGQGPYEQYF
TGTGCCAGCAGTTACGGGCAGGGTCCCTACGAGCAGTACTTC
>-|TRBD2|TRBJ2-5|TRBV3-1/TRBV3-2
CASSRGGGERETQYF
TGTGCCAGCAGCCGGGGCGGGGGGGAAAGAGAGACCCAGTACTTC
>-|-|TRBJ1-1|TRBV5-1
CASSLFGGRGGTEAFF
TGCGCCAGCAGCTTGTTCGGGGGGCGCGGGGGCACTGAAGCTTTCTTT
>-|TRBD1|TRBJ2-1|TRBV4-2
CASSQDSLNRGGRYEQFF
TGTGCCAGCAGCCAAGATTCCCTAAACAGGGGCGGTAGGTATGAGCAGTTCTTC
>-|TRBD1|TRBJ2-7|TRBV6-5
CASRSPTGSSYEQYF
TGTGCCAGCAGATCACCGACAGGGAGCTCCTACGAGCAGTACTTC
>-|TRBD2|TRBJ2-3|TRBV7-6
CASSPEGSSGRRTQYF
TGTGCCAGCAGCCCCGAGGGGTCTAGCGGGAGGCGCACGCAGTATTTT
>-|TRBD2|TRBJ2-2|TRBV7-6
CAWGEGLRTSGTGELFF
TGTGCATGGGGGGAGGGTCTGCGAACTAGCGGCACCGGGGAGCTGTTTTTT
>-|TRBD2|TRBJ2-3|TRBV29-1
CSVEPSGGYTDTQYF
TGCAGCGTTGAGCCTAGCGGGGGATACACAGATACGCAGTATTTT
>-|-|TRBJ1-6|TRBV6-6
CASSPRDFSPLHF
TGTGCCAGCAGTCCCAGGGACTTTTCACCCCTCCACTTT
>-|TRBD2|TRBJ2-7|TRBV20-1
CSASLLAGDDEQYF
TGCAGTGCTAGTTTGCTAGCGGGAGACGACGAGCAGTACTTC